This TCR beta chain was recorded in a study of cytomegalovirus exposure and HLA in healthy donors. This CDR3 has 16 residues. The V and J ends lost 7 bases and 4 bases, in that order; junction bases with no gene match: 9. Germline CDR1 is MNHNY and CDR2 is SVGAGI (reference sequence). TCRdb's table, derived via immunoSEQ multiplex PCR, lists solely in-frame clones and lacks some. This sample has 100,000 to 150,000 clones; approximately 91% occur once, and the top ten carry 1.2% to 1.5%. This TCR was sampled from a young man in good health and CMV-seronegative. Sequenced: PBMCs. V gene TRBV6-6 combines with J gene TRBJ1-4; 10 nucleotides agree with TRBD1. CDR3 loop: CASTRPWDRGNEKLFF. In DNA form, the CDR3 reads TGTGCCAGCACCCGACCCTGGGACAGGGGTAATGAAAAACTGTTTTTT.